This T cell receptor beta chain was recovered during a study of blood T cells in healthy people across ages. This clonotype turned up a few times. Its antigen is unknown. The V end lost 0 bases, the J end lost 7 bases, and 9 bases lay between the germline ends. The CDR3 loop spans 13 amino acids. Germline CDR1 is LGHNA and CDR2 is YNFKEQ. Findings and limits, study-wide: In long-lived donors, naive CD4+ cell counts and diversity exceeded those of aged donors. Because donor CMV status was unknown, expanded clonotype changes were possibly confounded.

For the second PCR, which ran for about 6 to 11 cycles, a sample-barcoded 5' primer and a J-beta primer mix were used. One entry per CDR3 protein, called by TCRdb with MiXCR from the 5' RACE reads. This sample has 550,000 to 700,000 distinct CDR3 sequences, with approximately 27% found just once. This chain joins TRBV4-2 and TRBJ1-1, with D unresolved. Sequencing used blood. The receptor's source is a woman aged 65 to 85 in good health. The CDR3 bases are TGTGCCAGCAGCCAAGAAGCGGGCGGTGAAGCTTTCTTT. This encodes CASSQEAGGEAFF.